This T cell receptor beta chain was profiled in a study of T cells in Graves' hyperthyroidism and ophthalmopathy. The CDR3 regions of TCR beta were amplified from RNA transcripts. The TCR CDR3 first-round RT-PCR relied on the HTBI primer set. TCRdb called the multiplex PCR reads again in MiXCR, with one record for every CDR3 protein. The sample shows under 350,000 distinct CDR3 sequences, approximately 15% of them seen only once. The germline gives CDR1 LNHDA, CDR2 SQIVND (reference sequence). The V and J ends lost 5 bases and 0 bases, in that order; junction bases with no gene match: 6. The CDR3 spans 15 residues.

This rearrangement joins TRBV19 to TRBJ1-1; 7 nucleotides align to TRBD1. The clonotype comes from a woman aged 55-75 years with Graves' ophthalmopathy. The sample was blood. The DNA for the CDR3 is TGTGCCAGTAGTGGACAGGCACCTATGAACACTGAAGCTTTCTTT. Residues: CASSGQAPMNTEAFF.